The rows below give T cell receptor beta chains drawn from one sample of a study of blood T cells in healthy people across ages. One entry per CDR3 protein, called by TCRdb with MiXCR from the 5' RACE reads. The table shows around 1,100,000 distinct CDR3 sequences, with around two fifths occurring only once. The specimen was blood. Receptor source: a man aged 18 to 35 in good health. Both conserved end residues are part of each CDR3. D genes are given only for firm matches. A clone size is listed for some rows: how often the clone was seen (once, few, many), or a class if it is expanded.

V	D	size	J	DNA	CDR3
TRBV20-1	-	-	TRBJ2-6	TGCAGTGCTCCAACGGGGCCGAGAAGTGGGGCCAACGTCCTGACTTTC	CSAPTGPRSGANVLTF
TRBV4-2	-	few	TRBJ1-5	TGTGCCAGCAGCCCCGTTGGACGTCAGCCCCAGCATTTT	CASSPVGRQPQHF
TRBV3-1	-	once	TRBJ1-1	TGTGCCAGCAGCCAAAACGGTGGAACTGAAGCTTTCTTT	CASSQNGGTEAFF
TRBV6-2/TRBV6-3	-	-	TRBJ2-1	TGTGCCAGCGTACCCCGACAGGAGAACAATGAGCAGTTCTTC	CASVPRQENNEQFF
TRBV14	TRBD1	-	TRBJ1-2	TGTGCCAGCAGCCCGATTACCGGGACAGGGGAAGCTAACTATGGCTACACCTTC	CASSPITGTGEANYGYTF
TRBV11-1	TRBD1	-	TRBJ2-7	TGTGCCAGCAGCTCACAGTCGGGACAGGGTGATAAGCAGTACTTC	CASSSQSGQGDKQYF
TRBV10-3	-	many	TRBJ2-3	TGTGCCATCAGTGATCCGGGACACACAGATACGCAGTATTTT	CAISDPGHTDTQYF
TRBV12-3/TRBV12-4	-	-	TRBJ2-1	TGTGCCACAGCGGACGGGACCTACGATGAGCAGTTCTTC	CATADGTYDEQFF
TRBV7-3	-	-	TRBJ2-3	TGTGCCAGCAGCCCTAGGTTCGAGAGCACAGATACGCAGTATTTT	CASSPRFESTDTQYF
TRBV4-2	TRBD1	-	TRBJ2-2	TGTGCCAGCAGCCTCCCCCCCCCGGGACAGAGAAACACCGGGGAGCTGTTTTTT	CASSLPPPGQRNTGELFF
TRBV4-2	-	-	TRBJ2-3	TGTGCCAGCAGTCCGGACCCCGGGGGTCGGACAGGTACGCAGTATTTT	CASSPDPGGRTGTQYF
TRBV10-3	-	-	TRBJ1-1	TGTGCCATCAGTGAGTCCAACAGGGAGTCCAACACTGAAGCTTTCTTT	CAISESNRESNTEAFF
TRBV20-1	TRBD2	-	TRBJ2-3	TGCAGTGCCTCGGGCCTAGCGGGGGCTACGCAGTATTTT	CSASGLAGATQYF
TRBV6-1	-	few	TRBJ1-5	TGTGCCAGCGCCCAGGTTCGGGAACAGCCCCAGCATTTT	CASAQVREQPQHF
TRBV28	-	-	TRBJ2-5	TGTGCCAGCAGTGCGCTGACAGTCCTCCAAGAGACCCAGTACTTC	CASSALTVLQETQYF
TRBV7-9	-	few	TRBJ1-2	TGTGCCAGCAGCATTGACGGGTATGGCTACACCTTC	CASSIDGYGYTF
TRBV12-3/TRBV12-4	-	few	TRBJ2-4	TGTGCCAGCAGTGCGGACGGAAACATTCAGTACTTC	CASSADGNIQYF
TRBV14	-	many	TRBJ2-5	TGTGCCAGCAGCCCACAACTCCAAGAGACCCAGTACTTC	CASSPQLQETQYF
TRBV4-2	TRBD1	few	TRBJ1-1	TGTGCCAGCAGCCTAAACGAGGGGGCGGTCACTGAAGCTTTCTTT	CASSLNEGAVTEAFF
TRBV10-3	-	-	TRBJ1-1	TGTGCCATCAGTGCAAAAAACACTGAAGCTTTCTTT	CAISAKNTEAFF
TRBV5-1	-	-	TRBJ1-3	TGCGCCAGCAGCTTGTCCCCGGCTGGAAACACCATATATTTT	CASSLSPAGNTIYF
TRBV7-9	-	many	TRBJ1-2	TGTGCCAGCAGCCCAGGCGGTCAGAACTATGGCTACACCTTC	CASSPGGQNYGYTF
TRBV20-1	TRBD1	-	TRBJ1-1	TGCAGTGCTACCGACAGGGGGGCTGAAGCTTTCTTT	CSATDRGAEAFF
TRBV20-1	TRBD2	-	TRBJ2-5	TGCAGTGCTAGACGACTAGCGGAATACAATGAGCAGTACTTC	CSARRLAEYNEQYF
TRBV3-1	-	-	TRBJ2-3	TGTGCCAGCAGCCAAGGCGTGGACGGAGACACGCGGTATTTT	CASSQGVDGDTRYF
TRBV27	TRBD1	-	TRBJ2-1	TGTGCCAGCAGTGTATTTCGGAACAGGGGGGAGCAGTTCTTC	CASSVFRNRGEQFF
TRBV30	TRBD1	-	TRBJ1-2	TGTGCCTGGAGTGTAACTGGACAGGCATATGGCTACACCTTC	CAWSVTGQAYGYTF
TRBV5-6	TRBD1	few	TRBJ2-6	TGTGCCAGCAGCAGAGGGGGCCTATCTGGGGCCAACGTCCTGACTTTC	CASSRGGLSGANVLTF
TRBV5-8	TRBD1	-	TRBJ1-5	TGTGCCAGCAGCTCCGGACAGGGCCTTGCCTCTTTGGGGCCCCAGCATTTT	CASSSGQGLASLGPQHF